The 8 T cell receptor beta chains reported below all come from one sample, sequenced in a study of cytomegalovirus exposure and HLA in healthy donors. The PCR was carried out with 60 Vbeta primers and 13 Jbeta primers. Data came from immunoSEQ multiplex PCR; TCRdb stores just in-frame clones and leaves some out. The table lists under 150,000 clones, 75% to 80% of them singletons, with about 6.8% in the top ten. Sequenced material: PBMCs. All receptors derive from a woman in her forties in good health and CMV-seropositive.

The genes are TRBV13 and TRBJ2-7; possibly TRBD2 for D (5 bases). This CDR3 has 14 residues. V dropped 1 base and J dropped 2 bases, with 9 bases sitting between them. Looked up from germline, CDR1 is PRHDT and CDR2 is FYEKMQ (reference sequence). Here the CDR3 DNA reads TGTGCCAGCAGCTTAGAGGAAGCGGCCTACGAGCAGTACTTC. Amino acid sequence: CASSLEEAAYEQYF.

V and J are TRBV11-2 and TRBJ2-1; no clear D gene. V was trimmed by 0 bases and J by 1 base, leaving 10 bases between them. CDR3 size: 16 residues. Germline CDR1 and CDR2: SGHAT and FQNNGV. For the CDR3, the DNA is TGTGCCAGCAGCTTAGAAGCGCGGATTTCCTACAATGAGCAGTTCTTC. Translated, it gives CASSLEARISYNEQFF.

The CDR3 DNA reads as TGTGCCAGCAGCTCCCGGGGTTCCGGCCTCTACGAGCAGTACTTC. Amino acid sequence: CASSSRGSGLYEQYF. The chain carries TRBV7-9 and TRBJ2-7; tentative D call: TRBD2 (5 bases). Germline V lookup: CDR1 SEHNR, CDR2 FQNEAQ (reference sequence). Trimming stripped 4 bases from V and 3 bases from J, with 16 bases between. The length of the CDR3 is 15 residues.

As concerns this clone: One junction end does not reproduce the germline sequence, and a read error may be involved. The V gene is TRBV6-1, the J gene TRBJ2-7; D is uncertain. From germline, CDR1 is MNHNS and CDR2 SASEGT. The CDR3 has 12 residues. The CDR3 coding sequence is TGTGCCAGCAGTGAAAGAGGTTACGCGCAGTACTTC. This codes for CASSERGYAQYF.

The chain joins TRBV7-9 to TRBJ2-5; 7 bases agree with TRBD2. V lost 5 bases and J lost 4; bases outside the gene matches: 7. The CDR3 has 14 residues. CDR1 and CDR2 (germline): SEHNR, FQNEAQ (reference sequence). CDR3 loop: CASSPWTSVETQYF. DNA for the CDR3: TGTGCCAGCAGCCCGTGGACTAGTGTAGAGACCCAGTACTTC.

CDR3 nucleotides: TGTGCCAGCAGCGTAATGCCCAAGCAGGGGGAGCAGTTCTTC. This codes for CASSVMPKQGEQFF. The genes are TRBV9 and TRBJ2-1, with D possibly TRBD1 on 6 matching bases. Trimming removed 1 base from V and 10 bases from J, with 15 bases in between. Per germline, CDR1 SGDLS and CDR2 YYNGEE. This CDR3 has 14 residues.

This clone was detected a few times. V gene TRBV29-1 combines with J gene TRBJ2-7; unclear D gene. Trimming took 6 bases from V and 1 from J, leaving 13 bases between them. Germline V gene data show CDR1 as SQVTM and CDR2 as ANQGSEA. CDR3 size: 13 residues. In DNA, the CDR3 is TGCAGCGTCGGAACTGACACGTCCTACGAGCAGTACTTC. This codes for CSVGTDTSYEQYF.

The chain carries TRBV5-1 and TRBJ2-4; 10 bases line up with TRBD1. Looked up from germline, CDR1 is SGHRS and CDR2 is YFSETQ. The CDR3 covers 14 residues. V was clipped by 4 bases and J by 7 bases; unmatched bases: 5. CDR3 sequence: CASSPDRGPNIQYF. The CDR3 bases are TGCGCCAGCAGCCCCGACAGGGGGCCGAACATTCAGTACTTC.